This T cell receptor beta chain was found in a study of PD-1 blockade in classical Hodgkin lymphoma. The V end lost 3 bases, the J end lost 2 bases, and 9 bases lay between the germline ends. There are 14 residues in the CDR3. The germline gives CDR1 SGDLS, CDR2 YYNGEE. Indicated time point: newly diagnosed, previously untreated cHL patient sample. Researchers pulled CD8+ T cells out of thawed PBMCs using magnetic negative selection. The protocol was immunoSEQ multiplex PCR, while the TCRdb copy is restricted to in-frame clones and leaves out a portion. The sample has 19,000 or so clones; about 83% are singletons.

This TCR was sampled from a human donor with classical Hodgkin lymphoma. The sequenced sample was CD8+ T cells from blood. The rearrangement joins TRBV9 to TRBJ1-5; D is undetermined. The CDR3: CASSADGGNQPQHF. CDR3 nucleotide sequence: TGTGCCAGCAGCGCCGACGGGGGCAATCAGCCCCAGCATTTT.